Listed below are T cell receptor beta chains from one sample, sequenced in a study of cytomegalovirus exposure and HLA in healthy donors. The table came from immunoSEQ multiplex PCR; TCRdb's copy has only in-frame clones and leaves some out. In the table there are about 140,000 clones, approximately 78% of which are singletons. The specimen sequenced was PBMCs. Receptor source: a man aged 18 to 30 in good health and CMV-seropositive. CDR3s leave out the opening cysteine and the closing phenylalanine or tryptophan. Each record gives: J gene, V gene, CDR3 protein.

TRBJ2-7 | TRBV6-5 | ASSYSVDYEQY
TRBJ2-7 | TRBV4-2 | ASSQETSGSYEQY
TRBJ2-7 | TRBV5-8 | ASSSYLYRDSSYEQY
TRBJ2-7 | TRBV5-6 | ASSLRRTGWNEQY
TRBJ2-7 | TRBV6-6 | ASSHYGGQDKYEQY
TRBJ2-2 | TRBV4-1 | ASSQEEALAVQGWEHAGELF
TRBJ2-2 | TRBV25-1 | ASSSRREVGRTGELF
TRBJ2-7 | TRBV7-9 | ASRSGTGSYEQY
TRBJ1-1 | TRBV27 | ASRPGTGVTEAF
TRBJ2-1 | TRBV5-6 | ASSLTGEQF
TRBJ1-5 | TRBV28 | ASKYRAQPQH
TRBJ1-1 | TRBV15 | ATSRTRQGATTEAF
TRBJ2-7 | TRBV28 | ASSFTGGYEQY
TRBJ2-4 | TRBV27 | ASSSALRGARDIQY
TRBJ1-1 | TRBV6-6 | ASSYLGALNTEAF
TRBJ1-1 | TRBV27 | ASTTRGVKGTEAF
TRBJ1-4 | TRBV7-9 | ASSPRREGGHEKLF
TRBJ2-1 | TRBV25-1 | ASSNTGAGEQF